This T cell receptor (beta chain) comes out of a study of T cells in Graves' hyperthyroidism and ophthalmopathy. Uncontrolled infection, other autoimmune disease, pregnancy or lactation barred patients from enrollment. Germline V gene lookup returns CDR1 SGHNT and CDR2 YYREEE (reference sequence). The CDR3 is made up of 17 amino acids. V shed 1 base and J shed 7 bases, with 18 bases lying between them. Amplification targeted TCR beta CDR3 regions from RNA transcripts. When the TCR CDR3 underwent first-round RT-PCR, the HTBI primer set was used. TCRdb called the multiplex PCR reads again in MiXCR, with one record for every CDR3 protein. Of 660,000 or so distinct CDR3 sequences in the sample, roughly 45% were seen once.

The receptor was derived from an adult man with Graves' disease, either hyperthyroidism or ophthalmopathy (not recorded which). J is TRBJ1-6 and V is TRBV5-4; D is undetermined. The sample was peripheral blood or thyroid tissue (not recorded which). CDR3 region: CASSLNSAGDTNSPLHF. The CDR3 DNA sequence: TGTGCCAGCAGCTTGAATTCTGCCGGGGATACGAATTCACCCCTCCACTTT.